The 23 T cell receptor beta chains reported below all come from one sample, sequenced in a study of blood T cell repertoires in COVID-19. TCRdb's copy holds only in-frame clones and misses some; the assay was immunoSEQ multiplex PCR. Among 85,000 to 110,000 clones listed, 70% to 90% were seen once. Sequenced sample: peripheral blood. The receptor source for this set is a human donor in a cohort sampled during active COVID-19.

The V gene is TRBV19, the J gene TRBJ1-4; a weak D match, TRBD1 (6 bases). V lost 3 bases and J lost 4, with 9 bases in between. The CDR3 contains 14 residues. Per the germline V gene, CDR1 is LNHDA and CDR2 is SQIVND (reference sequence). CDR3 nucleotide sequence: TGTGCCAGTAGTATCGACAGGCTTAATGAAAAACTGTTTTTT. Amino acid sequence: CASSIDRLNEKLFF.

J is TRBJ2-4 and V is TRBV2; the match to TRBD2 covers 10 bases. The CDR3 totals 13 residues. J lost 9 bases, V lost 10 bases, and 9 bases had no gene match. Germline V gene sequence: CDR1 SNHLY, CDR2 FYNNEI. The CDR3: CATSGGLASIQYF. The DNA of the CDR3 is TGTGCCACCTCGGGGGGACTAGCGAGCATTCAGTACTTC.

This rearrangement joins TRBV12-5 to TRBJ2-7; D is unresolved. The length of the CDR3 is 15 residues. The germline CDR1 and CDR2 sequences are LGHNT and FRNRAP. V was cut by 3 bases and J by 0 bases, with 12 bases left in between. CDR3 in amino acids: CASGLGDPSSYEQYF. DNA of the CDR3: TGTGCTAGTGGTTTAGGAGACCCGAGCTCCTACGAGCAGTACTTC.

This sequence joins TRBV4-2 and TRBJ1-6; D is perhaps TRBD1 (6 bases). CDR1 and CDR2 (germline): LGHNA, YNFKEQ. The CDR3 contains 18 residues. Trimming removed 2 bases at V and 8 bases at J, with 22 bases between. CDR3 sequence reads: CASSQLFLETGWDSPLHF. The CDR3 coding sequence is TGTGCCAGCAGCCAATTGTTTTTAGAGACAGGATGGGATTCACCCCTCCACTTT.

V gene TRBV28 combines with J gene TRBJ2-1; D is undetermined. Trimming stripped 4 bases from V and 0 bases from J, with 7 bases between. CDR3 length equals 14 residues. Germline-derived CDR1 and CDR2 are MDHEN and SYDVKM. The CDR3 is CASSYISSYNEQFF. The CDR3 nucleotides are TGTGCCAGCAGTTACATAAGCTCCTACAATGAGCAGTTCTTC.

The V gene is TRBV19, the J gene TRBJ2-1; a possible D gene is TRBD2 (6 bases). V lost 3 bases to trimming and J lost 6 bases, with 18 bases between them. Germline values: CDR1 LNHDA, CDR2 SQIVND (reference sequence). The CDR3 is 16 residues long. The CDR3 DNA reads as TGTGCCAGTAGTATTGGAGGGATCAAGGGAGGCAATGAGCAGTTCTTC. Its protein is CASSIGGIKGGNEQFF.

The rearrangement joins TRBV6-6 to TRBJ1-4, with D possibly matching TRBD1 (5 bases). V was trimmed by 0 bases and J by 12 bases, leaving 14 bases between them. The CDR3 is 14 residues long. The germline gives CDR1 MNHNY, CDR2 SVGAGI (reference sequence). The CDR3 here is CASSYSIGVQELFF. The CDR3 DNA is TGTGCCAGCAGTTACTCGATCGGAGTACAGGAACTGTTTTTT.

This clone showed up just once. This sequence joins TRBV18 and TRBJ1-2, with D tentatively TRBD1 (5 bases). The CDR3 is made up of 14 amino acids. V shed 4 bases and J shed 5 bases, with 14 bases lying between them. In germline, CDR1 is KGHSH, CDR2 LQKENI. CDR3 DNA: TGTGCCAGCTCACTAACTGAGACAGCTTATGGCTACACCTTC. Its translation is CASSLTETAYGYTF.

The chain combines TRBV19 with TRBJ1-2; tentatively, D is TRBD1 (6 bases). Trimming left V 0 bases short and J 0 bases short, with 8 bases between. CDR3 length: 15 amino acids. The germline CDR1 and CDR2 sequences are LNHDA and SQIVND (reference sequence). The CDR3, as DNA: TGTGCCAGTAGTATAGACCGGACAGCTAACTATGGCTACACCTTC. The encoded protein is CASSIDRTANYGYTF. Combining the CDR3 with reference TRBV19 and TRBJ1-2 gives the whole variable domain DGGITQSPKYLFRKEGQNVTLSCEQNLNHDAMYWYRQDPGQGLRLIYYSQIVNDFQKGDIAEGYSVSREKKESFPLTVTSAQKNPTAFYLCASSIDRTANYGYTFGSGTRLTVV.

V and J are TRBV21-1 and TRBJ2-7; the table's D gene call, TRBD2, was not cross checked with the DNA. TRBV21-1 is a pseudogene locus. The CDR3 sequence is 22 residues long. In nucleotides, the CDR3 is TGTGCCAGCAGCAAAGGGGGATTGGGACTAGCGGGAGAGGTGCAGGGCCACTACGAGCAGTACTTC. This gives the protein CASSKGGLGLAGEVQGHYEQYF.

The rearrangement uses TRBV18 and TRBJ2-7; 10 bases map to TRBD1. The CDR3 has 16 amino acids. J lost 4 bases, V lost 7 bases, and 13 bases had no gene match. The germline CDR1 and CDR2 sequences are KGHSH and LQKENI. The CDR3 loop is CASLLATGTGAYEQYF. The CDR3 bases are TGTGCCAGCTTACTAGCGACCGGGACAGGGGCGTACGAGCAGTACTTC.

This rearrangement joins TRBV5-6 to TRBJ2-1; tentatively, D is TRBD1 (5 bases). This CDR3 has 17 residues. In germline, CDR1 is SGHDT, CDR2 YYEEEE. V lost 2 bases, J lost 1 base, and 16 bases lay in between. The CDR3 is CASSFRATGPSYNEQFF. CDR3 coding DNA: TGTGCCAGCAGCTTTAGGGCTACAGGTCCTTCCTACAATGAGCAGTTCTTC.

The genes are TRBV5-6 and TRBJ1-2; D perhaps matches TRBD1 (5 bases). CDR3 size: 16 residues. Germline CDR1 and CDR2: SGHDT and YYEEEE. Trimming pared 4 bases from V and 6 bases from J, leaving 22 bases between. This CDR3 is CASSPLGGTRVNGYTF. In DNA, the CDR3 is TGTGCCAGCAGCCCCTTGGGAGGGACGCGCGTTAATGGCTACACCTTC.

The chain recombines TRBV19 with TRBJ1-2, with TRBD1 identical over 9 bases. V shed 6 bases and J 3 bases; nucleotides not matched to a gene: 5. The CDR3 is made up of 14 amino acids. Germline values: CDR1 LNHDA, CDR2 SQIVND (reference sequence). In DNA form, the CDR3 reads TGTGCCAGTAGGTCGCGGGACAGGGACTATGGCTACACCTTC. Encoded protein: CASRSRDRDYGYTF.

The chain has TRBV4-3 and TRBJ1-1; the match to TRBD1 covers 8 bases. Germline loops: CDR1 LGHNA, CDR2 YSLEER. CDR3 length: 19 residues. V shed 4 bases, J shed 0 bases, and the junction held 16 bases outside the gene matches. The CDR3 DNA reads TGCGCCAGCAGCCGCTGGGACTTCAGGGGGCGCCGGGTGAACACTGAAGCTTTCTTT. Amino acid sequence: CASSRWDFRGRRVNTEAFF.

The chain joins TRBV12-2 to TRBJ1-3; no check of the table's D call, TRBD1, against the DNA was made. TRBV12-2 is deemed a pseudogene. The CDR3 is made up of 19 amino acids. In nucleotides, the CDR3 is TGTGCAAGTCGCTTAGTAGGACAGGGAGGCCCAAGCTCTGGAAACACCATATATTTT. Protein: CASRLVGQGGPSSGNTIYF.

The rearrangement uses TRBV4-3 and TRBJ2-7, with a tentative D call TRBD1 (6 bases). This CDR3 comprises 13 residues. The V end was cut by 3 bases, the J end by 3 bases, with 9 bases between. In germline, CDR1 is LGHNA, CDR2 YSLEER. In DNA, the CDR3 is TGCGCCAGCAGCCAGGAACAGGGCTACGAGCAGTACTTC. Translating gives CASSQEQGYEQYF.

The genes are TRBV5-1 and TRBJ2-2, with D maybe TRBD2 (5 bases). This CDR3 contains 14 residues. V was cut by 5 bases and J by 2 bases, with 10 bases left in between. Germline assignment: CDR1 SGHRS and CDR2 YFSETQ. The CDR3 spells CASRRVGNTGELFF. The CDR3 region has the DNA TGCGCCAGCAGGCGGGTCGGCAACACCGGGGAGCTGTTTTTT.

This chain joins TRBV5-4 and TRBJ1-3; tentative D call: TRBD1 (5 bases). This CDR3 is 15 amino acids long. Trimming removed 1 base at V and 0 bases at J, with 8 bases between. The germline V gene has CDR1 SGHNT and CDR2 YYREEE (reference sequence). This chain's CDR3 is CASSLQGYSGNTIYF. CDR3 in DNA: TGTGCCAGCAGCTTGCAGGGATACTCTGGAAACACCATATATTTT.

DNA for the CDR3: TGTGCCAGCAGCGTATCGCAGAATACAGGGGGCTATACTCTAGGTGGCTACACCTTC. Translating it yields CASSVSQNTGGYTLGGYTF. V is TRBV9 and J is TRBJ1-2; 9 nucleotides line up with TRBD1. CDR1 and CDR2 (germline): SGDLS, YYNGEE. CDR3 length: 19 residues. The junction had 20 bases not matched to a gene; V was cut back by 1 base and J by 7 bases.

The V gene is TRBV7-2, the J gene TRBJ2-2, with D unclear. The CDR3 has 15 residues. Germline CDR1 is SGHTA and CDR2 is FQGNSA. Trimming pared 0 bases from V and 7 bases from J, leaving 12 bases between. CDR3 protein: CASSLALAWSGELFF. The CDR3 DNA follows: TGTGCCAGCAGCTTAGCTTTGGCGTGGAGCGGGGAGCTGTTTTTT.

CDR3 DNA: TGTGCCAGCTCACTCCTCGGAGGGGACACTGAAGCTTTCTTT. It codes for CASSLLGGDTEAFF. The chain carries TRBV18 and TRBJ1-1, with D possibly being TRBD1 (5 bases). CDR3 size: 14 residues. The germline V and J ends were trimmed by 4 bases and 3 bases, with 12 bases remaining between them. Germline CDR1 and CDR2: KGHSH and LQKENI.

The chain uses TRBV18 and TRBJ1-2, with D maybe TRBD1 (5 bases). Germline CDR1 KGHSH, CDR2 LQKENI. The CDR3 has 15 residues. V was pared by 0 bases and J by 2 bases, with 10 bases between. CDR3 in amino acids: CASSPPDMGNYGYTF. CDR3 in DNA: TGTGCCAGCTCACCACCGGACATGGGAAACTATGGCTACACCTTC.